The present T cell receptor beta chain was sequenced within a study of T cell repertoires and HLA-DP antigens. Clones were sequenced by immunoSEQ multiplex PCR, and TCRdb holds only the in-frame ones, with some missing. Altogether almost 90,000 clones are present, around nine tenths being singletons, with the ten largest covering 1.5% to 2%. Study outcomes and limitations: A non-physiological HeLa system presented antigen to total CD4+ responders.

Germline assignment: CDR1 SGHDN and CDR2 FVKESK. This CDR3 is built from 14 residues. Trimming removed 1 base at V and 7 bases at J, with 10 bases between. In regard to this clone: The antigen remains undetermined.

V is TRBV14 and J is TRBJ2-2; D perhaps matches TRBD2 (5 bases). The origin of this receptor is a man aged 50 to 59 in good health and CMV-seronegative. Sequenced input: CD4+ T cells from PBMCs. The CDR3 reads CASSQARVNGELFF. In DNA, the CDR3 is TGTGCCAGCAGCCAAGCGCGGGTAAACGGGGAGCTGTTTTTT.